A selection of T cell receptor beta chains follows, all from one sample in a study of OX40 agonist ivuxolimab in advanced cancers. This table comes from immunoSEQ multiplex PCR, and its TCRdb copy is limited to in-frame clones, with some not included. The sample yields about 80,000 clones, about 90% seen once. The source material was CD4+ or CD8+ T cells sorted from blood, sampled in a trial of the OX40 agonist ivuxolimab. These receptors all come from an adult with an advanced solid tumor such as melanoma, head and neck, liver or kidney cancer. Both conserved end residues are part of each CDR3. The D gene is left open where the match is weak. Part of the rows lack a size; the others show once, few, many or a class for expanded clones.

cdr3_nt	cdr3_aa	v_call	j_call	clone_size	d_call
TGTGCCAGCAGCCCCGCGGTGCAGGGGCTGACAGATACGCAGTATTTT	CASSPAVQGLTDTQYF	TRBV7-6	TRBJ2-3	NA	NA
TGTGCCAGCAGCCCCCAGCGGGGGCCTTCCTCCTACGAGCAGTACTTC	CASSPQRGPSSYEQYF	TRBV7-6	TRBJ2-7	once	TRBD2
TGTGCCAGCAGCTTAGCAGGAGTGAACACTGAAGCTTTCTTT	CASSLAGVNTEAFF	TRBV13	TRBJ1-1	NA	NA
TGTGCCAGCAGTTTGGGTCGGTACTCTGGAAACACCATATATTTT	CASSLGRYSGNTIYF	TRBV27	TRBJ1-3	NA	NA
TGCAGCGGTGTAGCGGGGGGCTACGAGCAGTACTTC	CSGVAGGYEQYF	TRBV29-1	TRBJ2-7	NA	TRBD2
TGCAGCGTCCTCCACCCGAGCGGGGGGATCTCTGGGGCCAACGTCCTGACTTTC	CSVLHPSGGISGANVLTF	TRBV29-1	TRBJ2-6	NA	TRBD2
TGTGCCAGTAGTATTATAGCTACCCAAGGCCCAGAGACCCAGTACTTC	CASSIIATQGPETQYF	TRBV19	TRBJ2-5	NA	NA
TGTGCCAGCAGCTTGGGTCCCCCCCGGAGCGGGGGGGACACAGATACGCAGTATTTT	CASSLGPPRSGGDTDTQYF	TRBV5-6	TRBJ2-3	NA	TRBD2
TGTGCCAGCAGCACTACGACAGGGGACGAGCAGTACTTC	CASSTTTGDEQYF	TRBV7-9	TRBJ2-7	NA	TRBD1
TGTGCCACCAGCAGGCCACCGGGACAATACAATCAGCCCCAGCATTTT	CATSRPPGQYNQPQHF	TRBV15	TRBJ1-5	NA	NA
TGTGCCAGCAGTTTGACAGGGAACAGTGAAAAACTGTTTTTT	CASSLTGNSEKLFF	TRBV27	TRBJ1-4	NA	TRBD1
TGTGCCAGCAGGATTACACGGGGTTGGGATACTGAAGCTTTCTTT	CASRITRGWDTEAFF	TRBV2	TRBJ1-1	NA	NA
TGTGCCAGCACTTCCGGAGGGGTCGGCTACACCTTC	CASTSGGVGYTF	TRBV6-6	TRBJ1-2	NA	NA
TGTGCCAGCAGCTTAGCACCGGGACAGGGACTTTCCTACGAGCAGTACTTC	CASSLAPGQGLSYEQYF	TRBV7-2	TRBJ2-7	NA	TRBD1
TGTGCCAGCACCACGACAGGGATATCCTACGAGCAGTACTTC	CASTTTGISYEQYF	TRBV7-8	TRBJ2-7	NA	TRBD1
TGCGCCAGCAGCCAAGACAATGCAGGGGACACTGAAGCTTTCTTT	CASSQDNAGDTEAFF	TRBV4-1	TRBJ1-1	NA	NA
TGTGCCAGCAGTGTTTCATGGGGGCCGCCCTACAATGAGCAGTTCTTC	CASSVSWGPPYNEQFF	TRBV11-3	TRBJ2-1	NA	NA
TGTGCCAGCACCCTCGGGACAGGGGGCCGAAATGAGCAGTTCTTC	CASTLGTGGRNEQFF	TRBV27	TRBJ2-1	once	TRBD1
TGTGCCAGTAGTATTCATTCTCAGATCTACGAGCAGTACTTC	CASSIHSQIYEQYF	TRBV19	TRBJ2-7	NA	NA
TGTGCCAGCAGCGTAGATGGGGTCCCGAACACTGAAGCTTTCTTT	CASSVDGVPNTEAFF	TRBV9	TRBJ1-1	NA	NA
TGTGCCAGTAGTCCCCTTCTGATAGCGGAAACACAAGAGACCCAGTACTTC	CASSPLLIAETQETQYF	TRBV19	TRBJ2-5	NA	NA
TGTGCCAGCAGTGCCTCCACCGGGATTCTCCGCTACGAGCAGTACTTC	CASSASTGILRYEQYF	TRBV27	TRBJ2-7	NA	NA
TGTGCCAGCAGCGTAGTAAGCGGGGGGCCCTACAATGAGCAGTTCTTC	CASSVVSGGPYNEQFF	TRBV9	TRBJ2-1	NA	TRBD2
TGTGCCAGCAGTGAGGTGCGGGACAGCTCCTACGAGCAGTACTTC	CASSEVRDSSYEQYF	TRBV2	TRBJ2-7	NA	NA
TGTGCCAGCAGCGGGACTAACTCCTACGAGCAGTACTTC	CASSGTNSYEQYF	TRBV6-1	TRBJ2-7	NA	TRBD2
TGTGCCAGCAGACGACAGGGGGCAGGGGAAAAACTGTTTTTT	CASRRQGAGEKLFF	TRBV6-6	TRBJ1-4	once	TRBD1
TGTGCCAGCAGCTCATTTGATGAAGCCGGGGAGCTGTTTTTT	CASSSFDEAGELFF	TRBV7-3	TRBJ2-2	NA	NA
TGTGCCAGCAGTTTACTAGGGAAAGATACGCAGTATTTT	CASSLLGKDTQYF	TRBV27	TRBJ2-3	NA	NA
TGTGCTAGTGGTTTGGTCCCTTACAGTGAGGAGGCCCATCAGCCCCAGCATTTT	CASGLVPYSEEAHQPQHF	TRBV12-5	TRBJ1-5	NA	NA
TGTGCCAGCAGTTACAGCCAAGAGACCCAGTACTTC	CASSYSQETQYF	TRBV6-6	TRBJ2-5	NA	NA
TGTGCCAGCACCGGGACAGGGGTTTCAGGCTACACCTTC	CASTGTGVSGYTF	TRBV7-8	TRBJ1-2	NA	TRBD1
TGTGCCAGTAGTATAACTCTTGCTGGTGAAAAACTGTTTTTT	CASSITLAGEKLFF	TRBV19	TRBJ1-4	NA	NA
TGTGCCATCAGTGGTAACGTCAACTATGGCTACACCTTC	CAISGNVNYGYTF	TRBV10-3	TRBJ1-2	NA	NA
TGTGCCAGCAGTGGAGGCGGGGAAGTTGCCAAAAACATTCAGTACTTC	CASSGGGEVAKNIQYF	TRBV27	TRBJ2-4	NA	NA
TGTGCCAGCAGCTTTCGGGGGGGGGAGCCCGCGAACACCGGGGAGCTGTTTTTT	CASSFRGGEPANTGELFF	TRBV11-3	TRBJ2-2	NA	TRBD2
TGTGCCATCAGTGAGTCGGGCCCTGGTTATAATTCACCCCTCCACTTT	CAISESGPGYNSPLHF	TRBV10-3	TRBJ1-6	NA	NA
TGTGCCAGCAGTTTGGGGAAGCTCGAGCAGTACTTC	CASSLGKLEQYF	TRBV27	TRBJ2-7	few	NA
TGTGCCAGCAGCTTAGTGGCTAGCGGGGGTGTCGCAGATACGCAGTATTTT	CASSLVASGGVADTQYF	TRBV7-2	TRBJ2-3	once	TRBD2
TGTGCCAGCAGCCAAGAAAGGCATGGCTACACCTTC	CASSQERHGYTF	TRBV14	TRBJ1-2	once	NA
TGTGCCAGCAGCCCCATGGGCTTAAACTACGAGCAGTACTTC	CASSPMGLNYEQYF	TRBV7-6	TRBJ2-7	NA	NA
TGTGCCAGCAGCCCGCCGCAGGGTGGGCACAATGAGCAGTTCTTC	CASSPPQGGHNEQFF	TRBV5-6	TRBJ2-1	NA	NA
TGTGCCAGCAGCCCGCGAAGTGATCGGACTGAAGCTTTCTTT	CASSPRSDRTEAFF	TRBV13	TRBJ1-1	NA	NA
TGTGCCAGCAGCCCCCATGGGTTTTCTGTGGGGGCCAACGTCCTGACTTTC	CASSPHGFSVGANVLTF	TRBV9	TRBJ2-6	NA	NA
TGTGCCAGCAGCTCCCGAGGGGAAGCGAACACCGGGGAGCTGTTTTTT	CASSSRGEANTGELFF	TRBV5-6	TRBJ2-2	NA	NA
TGTGCCAGCAGCCGGACAGGGATTGGCTACACCTTC	CASSRTGIGYTF	TRBV7-2	TRBJ1-2	NA	TRBD1
TGTGCCTGGAGTGGTAGTGGGGGCACAGATACGCAGTATTTT	CAWSGSGGTDTQYF	TRBV30	TRBJ2-3	NA	NA
TGTGCCAGCAGACGGGACTTCCCCTCTGGGGCCAACGTCCTGACTTTC	CASRRDFPSGANVLTF	TRBV7-2	TRBJ2-6	NA	NA
TGTGCCAGCAGCGAAGACAGGGCGGGAGTCTTGCAGTACTTC	CASSEDRAGVLQYF	TRBV5-4	TRBJ2-7	NA	NA
TGTGCCAGCAGCGAAGACGCGGGGAACACAGATACGCAGTATTTT	CASSEDAGNTDTQYF	TRBV11-2	TRBJ2-3	few	NA
TGCGCCAGCAGTTTTGACGATGGGGGCTATGGCTACACCTTC	CASSFDDGGYGYTF	TRBV5-1	TRBJ1-2	NA	NA
TGTGCCAGCAGTCGCATCTGGGTAGCGGGGCTCCAAGAGACCCAGTACTTC	CASSRIWVAGLQETQYF	TRBV27	TRBJ2-5	NA	TRBD2
TGTGCCAGCAGCTTAATCCCCCCGACATCAGATTGGTTTCGAAACACCATATATTTT	CASSLIPPTSDWFRNTIYF	TRBV7-3	TRBJ1-3	NA	NA
TGTGCCAGTAGTATGGGGGTCCGTGGGGAGCAGTACTTC	CASSMGVRGEQYF	TRBV19	TRBJ2-5	NA	NA